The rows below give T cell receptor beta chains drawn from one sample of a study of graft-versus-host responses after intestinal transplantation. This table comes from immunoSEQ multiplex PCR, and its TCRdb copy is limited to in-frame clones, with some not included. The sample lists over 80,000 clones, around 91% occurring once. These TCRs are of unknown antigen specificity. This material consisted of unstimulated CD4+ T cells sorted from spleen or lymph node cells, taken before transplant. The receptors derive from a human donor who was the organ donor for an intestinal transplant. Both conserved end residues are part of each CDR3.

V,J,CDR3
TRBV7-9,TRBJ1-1,CASSRPGTENTEAFF
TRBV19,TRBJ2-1,CASIPPGQGYNEQFF
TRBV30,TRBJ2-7,CAWESYPPRVGQSYEQYF
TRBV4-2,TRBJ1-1,CASSRRGRGEMDEAFF
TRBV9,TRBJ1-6,CASSVGGDEAVSPLHF
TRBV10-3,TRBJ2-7,CAITEFGYEQYF
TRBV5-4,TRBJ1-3,CASSLAPGSGNTIYF
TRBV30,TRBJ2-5,CASQEGQGLKTQYF
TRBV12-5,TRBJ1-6,CASGTGNSPLHF
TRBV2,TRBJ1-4,CASKPGALANEKLFF
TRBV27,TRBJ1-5,CASSPLPQWPQHF
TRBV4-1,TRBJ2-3,CASSQDLGGVTDTQYF
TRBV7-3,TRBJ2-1,CASSLASGGSSPIF
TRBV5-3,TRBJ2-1,CARSLSASGGNNEQFF
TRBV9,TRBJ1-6,CASSVGPRTGENSPLHF
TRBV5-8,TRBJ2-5,CASSSGLAGRWETQYF
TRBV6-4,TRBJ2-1,CASSVEGWGYNEQFF
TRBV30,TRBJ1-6,CAWSGGQRSSPLHF
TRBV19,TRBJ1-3,CASSEIGVSGNTIYF
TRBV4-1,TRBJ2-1,CASSHRTTGQKYNEQFF
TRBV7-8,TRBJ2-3,CASSFLAGGPLTDTQYF
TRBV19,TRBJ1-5,CASSISGLDSNQPQHF
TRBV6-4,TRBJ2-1,CASSVDGGARGNEQFF
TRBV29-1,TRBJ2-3,CSVEGGRTDTQYF
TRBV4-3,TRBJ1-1,CASSQTPRPNTEAFF
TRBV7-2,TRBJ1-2,CASSPGQANYGYTF
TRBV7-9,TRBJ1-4,CASSLLQGTGVTTNEKLFF
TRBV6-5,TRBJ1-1,CASSYAGGDTEAFF
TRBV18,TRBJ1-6,CASSPGESSYNSPLHF
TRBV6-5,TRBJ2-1,CAIWGRGAYNEQFF
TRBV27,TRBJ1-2,CASRTGFGYTF
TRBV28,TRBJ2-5,CASSSSYQETQYF
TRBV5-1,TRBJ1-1,CASSLSGDPSEAFF
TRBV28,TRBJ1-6,CASRADRSSYNSPLHF
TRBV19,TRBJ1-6,CATHQGSSYNSPLHF
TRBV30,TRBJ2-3,CAWRSRDRVTDTQYF
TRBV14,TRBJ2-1,CASRGGRRNEQFF
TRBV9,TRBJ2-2,CASSVLGRTNTGELFF
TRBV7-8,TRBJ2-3,CASSTKPVRQTTDTQYF
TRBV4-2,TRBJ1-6,CASSQVRGTGPSPLHF
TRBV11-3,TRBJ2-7,CASSLKLSRAEQYF
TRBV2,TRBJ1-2,CASSQGLRDYGYTF
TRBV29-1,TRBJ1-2,CSVARAIGGYTF
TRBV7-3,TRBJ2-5,CASSQQGFGAETQYF
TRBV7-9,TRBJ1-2,CASSLAPAGAAFGYTF
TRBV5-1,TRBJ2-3,CASSLSGRSTDTQYF
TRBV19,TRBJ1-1,CASSPFKNRGVAVLTEAFF
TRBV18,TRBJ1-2,CASSPTMATGSYYGYTF
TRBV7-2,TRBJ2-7,CAAAWGTSGSLYEQYF
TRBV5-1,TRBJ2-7,CASSLAQGYDYEQYF
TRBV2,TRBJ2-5,CASSELGRETQYF
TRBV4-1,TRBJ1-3,CASNQDIRQGSGNTIYF
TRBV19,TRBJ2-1,CASSIKQGVSYNEQFF